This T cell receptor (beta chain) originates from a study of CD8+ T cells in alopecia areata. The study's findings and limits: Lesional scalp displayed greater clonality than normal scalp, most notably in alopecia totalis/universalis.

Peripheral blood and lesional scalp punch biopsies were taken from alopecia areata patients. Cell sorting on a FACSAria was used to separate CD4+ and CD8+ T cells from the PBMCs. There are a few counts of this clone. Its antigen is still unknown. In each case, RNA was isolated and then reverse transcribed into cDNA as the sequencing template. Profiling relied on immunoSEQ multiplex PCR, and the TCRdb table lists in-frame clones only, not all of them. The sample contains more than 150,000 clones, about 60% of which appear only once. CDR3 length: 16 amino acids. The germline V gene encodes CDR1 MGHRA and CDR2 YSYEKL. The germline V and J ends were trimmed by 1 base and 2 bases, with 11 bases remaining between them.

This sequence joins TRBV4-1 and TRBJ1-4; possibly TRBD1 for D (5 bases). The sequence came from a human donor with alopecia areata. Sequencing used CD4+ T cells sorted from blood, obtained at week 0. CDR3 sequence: CASSQAGRSTNEKLFF. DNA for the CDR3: TGCGCCAGCAGCCAAGCAGGGAGAAGTACTAATGAAAAACTGTTTTTT.